Listed below are T cell receptor beta chains from one sample, sequenced in a study of beta chain features in type 1 diabetes. The method was immunoSEQ multiplex PCR; TCRdb's version includes in-frame clones alone and lacks a portion of them. The sample comprises 38,000 or so clones, roughly 64% of which are singletons, and 2% rests with the top ten. The sequencing input was Tregs from blood. These receptors were taken from a woman in her 30s in good health. Each CDR3 is given with its conserved first and last residue. The D gene is left open where the match is weak. Not all rows give a size; the values are once, few, many and, for expanded clones, a class.

V: TRBV28; J: TRBJ2-1; D: TRBD2; size: once; CDR3: CASSHLGTSGNGSYNEQFF; DNA: TGTGCCAGCAGTCACCTAGGGACTAGCGGGAATGGATCCTACAATGAGCAGTTCTTC
V: TRBV28; J: TRBJ2-5; D: TRBD1; size: few; CDR3: CASSLQGAGETQYF; DNA: TGTGCCAGCAGTCTACAGGGGGCGGGGGAGACCCAGTACTTC
V: TRBV6-5; J: TRBJ1-4; D: TRBD1; size: -; CDR3: CASKDRFNEKLFF; DNA: TGTGCCAGCAAGGACAGGTTTAATGAAAAACTGTTTTTT
V: TRBV5-1; J: TRBJ2-7; D: TRBD1; size: few; CDR3: CASSLWDRKSSYEQYF; DNA: TGCGCCAGCAGCTTGTGGGACAGGAAAAGCTCCTACGAGCAGTACTTC
V: TRBV6-1; J: TRBJ2-7; D: TRBD2; size: few; CDR3: CASSEYRTSLYEQYF; DNA: TGTGCCAGCAGTGAGTATAGGACTAGCCTTTACGAGCAGTACTTC
V: TRBV29-1; J: TRBJ2-1; D: TRBD2; size: -; CDR3: CSVEKWASGRNEQFF; DNA: TGCAGCGTTGAAAAGTGGGCTAGCGGTAGGAATGAGCAGTTCTTC
V: TRBV7-2; J: TRBJ1-2; D: TRBD1; size: -; CDR3: CASSIGTGSYGYTF; DNA: TGTGCCAGCAGCATAGGGACAGGGAGCTATGGCTACACCTTC
V: TRBV5-6; J: TRBJ2-7; D: TRBD1; size: -; CDR3: CASSNTGGSYEQYF; DNA: TGTGCCAGCAGCAATACAGGGGGCTCCTACGAGCAGTACTTC
V: TRBV5-1; J: TRBJ2-7; D: TRBD1; size: -; CDR3: CASSLTGQEYYEQYF; DNA: TGCGCCAGCAGCTTAACCGGACAGGAGTACTACGAGCAGTACTTC
V: TRBV15; J: TRBJ2-5; D: TRBD2; size: -; CDR3: CATGREGRETQYF; DNA: TGTGCCACCGGGCGGGAGGGCCGAGAGACCCAGTACTTC
V: TRBV7-2; J: TRBJ2-7; D: TRBD1; size: once; CDR3: CASSLGGTVSYEQYF; DNA: TGTGCCAGCAGCTTAGGGGGGACAGTCTCCTACGAGCAGTACTTC
V: TRBV30; J: TRBJ1-1; D: -; size: -; CDR3: CAWTREGVTEAFF; DNA: TGTGCCTGGACCCGGGAGGGGGTTACTGAAGCTTTCTTT
V: TRBV2; J: TRBJ2-7; D: TRBD2; size: few; CDR3: CASSKGTSGLPYEQYF; DNA: TGTGCCAGCAGTAAGGGGACTAGCGGGCTTCCCTACGAGCAGTACTTC
V: TRBV15; J: TRBJ1-1; D: -; size: -; CDR3: CATRDRLNTEAFF; DNA: TGTGCCACCAGGGACAGACTGAACACTGAAGCTTTCTTT
V: TRBV20-1; J: TRBJ2-1; D: -; size: few; CDR3: CSASDEQFF; DNA: TGCAGTGCTTCCGATGAGCAGTTCTTC
V: TRBV4-3; J: TRBJ2-1; D: TRBD2; size: -; CDR3: CASSPASGYNEQFF; DNA: TGCGCCAGCAGCCCGGCTAGCGGGTACAATGAGCAGTTCTTC
V: TRBV7-2; J: TRBJ2-5; D: TRBD2; size: -; CDR3: CASSPKFGAGGAQETQYF; DNA: TGTGCCAGCAGCCCAAAGTTCGGTGCGGGAGGGGCCCAAGAGACCCAGTACTTC
V: TRBV4-3; J: TRBJ2-7; D: TRBD2; size: -; CDR3: CASSQTSGDRHSYEQYF; DNA: TGCGCCAGCAGCCAAACTAGCGGGGATCGGCACTCCTACGAGCAGTACTTC
V: TRBV4-3; J: TRBJ2-7; D: TRBD2; size: -; CDR3: CASSQNLVAGDAYEQYF; DNA: TGCGCCAGCAGCCAAAACCTAGTGGCGGGAGATGCCTACGAGCAGTACTTC
V: TRBV18; J: TRBJ2-7; D: -; size: -; CDR3: CASSPGWQATYEQYF; DNA: TGTGCCAGCTCACCAGGTTGGCAGGCCACCTACGAGCAGTACTTC
V: TRBV4-1; J: TRBJ2-7; D: -; size: -; CDR3: CASSQVWGQKYEQYF; DNA: TGCGCCAGCAGCCAAGTTTGGGGGCAGAAATACGAGCAGTACTTC
V: TRBV29-1; J: TRBJ2-7; D: -; size: -; CDR3: CSVGFRAYEQYF; DNA: TGCAGCGTTGGGTTCAGGGCCTACGAGCAGTACTTC
V: TRBV7-7; J: TRBJ2-7; D: -; size: -; CDR3: CASSPAGTNEQYF; DNA: TGTGCTAGCAGCCCTGCAGGGACAAACGAGCAGTACTTC
V: TRBV5-1; J: TRBJ2-7; D: -; size: -; CDR3: CASSLMEGSYEQYF; DNA: TGCGCCAGCAGCTTGATGGAGGGGTCCTACGAGCAGTACTTC
V: TRBV15; J: TRBJ2-3; D: -; size: -; CDR3: CATSSGFNTDTQYF; DNA: TGTGCCACCAGCAGCGGGTTTAACACAGATACGCAGTATTTT
V: TRBV27; J: TRBJ2-1; D: TRBD2; size: once; CDR3: CASSKTSGRYNEQFF; DNA: TGTGCCAGCAGTAAGACTAGCGGGAGGTACAATGAGCAGTTCTTC
V: TRBV5-1; J: TRBJ2-4; D: TRBD2; size: -; CDR3: CASSSRTSTDIQYF; DNA: TGCGCCAGCAGCTCAAGGACTAGCACGGACATTCAGTACTTC
V: TRBV19; J: TRBJ2-3; D: TRBD1; size: -; CDR3: CASYHRGRADTQYF; DNA: TGTGCCAGTTACCACAGGGGGCGAGCAGATACGCAGTATTTT
V: TRBV5-5; J: TRBJ2-1; D: TRBD2; size: -; CDR3: CASRSGRGGYNEQFF; DNA: TGTGCCAGCAGGAGCGGGAGAGGGGGTTACAATGAGCAGTTCTTC
V: TRBV7-2; J: TRBJ2-4; D: -; size: -; CDR3: CASSLVQDIQYF; DNA: TGTGCCAGCAGCTTAGTCCAGGACATTCAGTACTTC
V: TRBV28; J: TRBJ2-7; D: TRBD2; size: -; CDR3: CASTFPGGGLNEQYF; DNA: TGTGCCAGCACCTTTCCTGGGGGGGGTCTCAACGAGCAGTACTTC
V: TRBV4-2; J: TRBJ2-5; D: -; size: -; CDR3: CASSRAVGAEQETQYF; DNA: TGTGCCAGCAGCCGAGCAGTTGGAGCGGAACAAGAGACCCAGTACTTC
V: TRBV7-2; J: TRBJ2-7; D: -; size: once; CDR3: CASSLRRGETYEQYF; DNA: TGTGCCAGCAGCTTGAGGCGGGGAGAAACTTACGAGCAGTACTTC
V: TRBV18; J: TRBJ2-7; D: -; size: -; CDR3: CASSPLAATYEQYF; DNA: TGTGCCAGCTCACCATTGGCAGCGACCTACGAGCAGTACTTC
V: TRBV28; J: TRBJ2-4; D: -; size: -; CDR3: CASSLRGLKNIQYF; DNA: TGTGCCAGCAGTTTACGCGGCCTTAAAAACATTCAGTACTTC
V: TRBV7-2; J: TRBJ2-3; D: TRBD2; size: -; CDR3: CASSLMGTSGLTDTQYF; DNA: TGTGCCAGCAGCTTAATGGGGACTAGCGGCCTCACAGATACGCAGTATTTT
V: TRBV14; J: TRBJ2-2; D: -; size: -; CDR3: CASSQDLGPGTGELFF; DNA: TGTGCCAGCAGCCAAGATCTAGGCCCGGGCACCGGGGAGCTGTTTTTT
V: TRBV10-3; J: TRBJ1-1; D: TRBD1; size: -; CDR3: CAINRGGFGEAFF; DNA: TGTGCCATCAATCGAGGGGGCTTTGGTGAAGCTTTCTTT
V: TRBV19; J: TRBJ2-3; D: -; size: -; CDR3: CASSINTRPAQYF; DNA: TGTGCCAGTAGTATAAATACCCGCCCAGCGCAGTATTTT
V: TRBV7-9; J: TRBJ1-5; D: -; size: few; CDR3: CAGHRNQPQHF; DNA: TGTGCGGGGCACCGAAATCAGCCCCAGCATTTT
V: TRBV7-2; J: TRBJ1-2; D: -; size: -; CDR3: CASSLAATGHGYTF; DNA: TGTGCCAGCAGCTTAGCGGCAACCGGACACGGCTACACCTTC
V: TRBV27; J: TRBJ2-5; D: -; size: -; CDR3: CASSRQRVETQYF; DNA: TGTGCCAGCAGTCGGCAGCGGGTAGAGACCCAGTACTTC
V: TRBV13; J: TRBJ2-1; D: -; size: few; CDR3: CASSLGGSSYNEQFF; DNA: TGTGCCAGCAGCTTAGGCGGGAGCTCCTACAATGAGCAGTTCTTC
V: TRBV7-9; J: TRBJ2-3; D: TRBD1; size: -; CDR3: CASSLWDRQTTQYF; DNA: TGTGCCAGCAGTTTATGGGACAGGCAGACTACGCAGTATTTT